One and the same sample provided the 29 T cell receptor beta chains below, sequenced in a study of T-cell memory formation after mild COVID-19. TCRdb redid the calling of the 5' RACE reads with MiXCR, one entry per CDR3 protein. The sample lists over 120,000 distinct CDR3 sequences; under 30% were seen once. Source material: PBMCs or a T cell subset sorted from them (not recorded which). All receptors come from an adult woman who had mild COVID-19 (a few samples of this study predate the infection). Cell type and time point are not known.

This sequence joins TRBV5-1 and TRBJ2-3; maybe TRBD2 (6 bases). CDR3 size: 14 residues. The V end lost 0 bases, the J end lost 2 bases, and 7 bases lay between the germline ends. Germline V lookup: CDR1 SGHRS, CDR2 YFSETQ. The CDR3 protein is CASSLERATDTQYF. The CDR3, as DNA: TGCGCCAGCAGCTTGGAGCGGGCCACAGATACGCAGTATTTT.

This chain uses TRBV4-1 with TRBJ2-1; tentatively, D is TRBD2 (5 bases). Germline lookup yields CDR1 MGHRA and CDR2 YSYEKL. The CDR3 is 15 amino acids. V gave up 6 bases and J gave up 8 bases, with 20 bases separating them. The CDR3 protein is CASSPTGIEFDEQFF. CDR3 DNA sequence: TGCGCCAGCAGTCCCACCGGGATAGAGTTCGATGAGCAGTTCTTC.

The chain joins TRBV5-5 to TRBJ2-7; TRBD1 matches at 7 bases. There are 16 residues in the CDR3. Germline CDR1 SGHKS, CDR2 YYEKEE (reference sequence). V dropped 4 bases and J dropped 2; count of bases not matched to a gene: 12. The CDR3 DNA is TGTGCCAGCAGCCTGATTCCCGAGACAGGGACCTACGAGCAGTACTTC. It yields the protein CASSLIPETGTYEQYF.

V is TRBV15 and J is TRBJ2-7, with 8 positions matching TRBD2. Germline-derived CDR1 and CDR2 are LNHNV and YYDKDF (reference sequence). This CDR3 region has 15 residues. V was pared by 0 bases and J by 5 bases, with 6 bases of the junction left unmatched. The CDR3 DNA sequence: TGTGCCACCAGCAGAGAACAGCGGGAGATCGACGAGCAGTACTTC. It yields the protein CATSREQREIDEQYF.

The gene calls are TRBV4-2 and TRBJ1-3, with unresolved D. V was pared by 0 bases and J by 3 bases, with 9 bases between. This CDR3 region has 15 residues. From germline, CDR1 is LGHNA and CDR2 YNFKEQ. The CDR3 here is CASSQEETFGNTIYF. CDR3 sequence (DNA): TGTGCCAGCAGCCAAGAAGAGACATTTGGAAACACCATATATTTT.

The chain joins TRBV6-2 or TRBV6-3 to TRBJ1-1; D not resolved. V gave up 7 bases and J gave up 0 bases, with 9 bases separating them. The CDR3 runs 13 residues. Germline assignment: CDR1 MNHEY and CDR2 SVGEGT. In nucleotides, the CDR3 is TGTGCCAGCATCGGGGTTTTGAACACTGAAGCTTTCTTT. Translated, it gives CASIGVLNTEAFF.

J is TRBJ2-3 and V is TRBV14; no clear D. This CDR3 comprises 15 residues. Per germline, CDR1 SGHDN and CDR2 FVKESK. Between the trimmed V and J ends, which lost 4 bases and 1 base, there was a span of 12 bases. The CDR3 DNA follows: TGTGCCAGCAGCCCCGTACTCTATCGCACAGATACGCAGTATTTT. The encoded protein is CASSPVLYRTDTQYF.

This chain links TRBV4-2 with TRBJ2-1; tentatively, D is TRBD2 (6 bases). This CDR3 spans 16 amino acids. Germline values: CDR1 LGHNA, CDR2 YNFKEQ. V was shortened by 0 bases and J by 0 bases, with 9 bases between the two germline ends. CDR3 nucleotides: TGTGCCAGCAGCCAAGATTTGACTAGCTCCTACAATGAGCAGTTCTTC. This encodes CASSQDLTSSYNEQFF.

This chain links TRBV5-6 with TRBJ1-2; D is uncertain. The germline V gene encodes CDR1 SGHDT and CDR2 YYEEEE. The CDR3 consists of 18 residues. V was cut by 0 bases and J by 0 bases, with 18 bases left in between. The CDR3 coding sequence is TGTGCCAGCAGCTTGGTTGACCCCCGGGTTTCTGCTAACTATGGCTACACCTTC. Its translation: CASSLVDPRVSANYGYTF.

The chain uses TRBV5-4 and TRBJ2-7; 7 nucleotides line up with TRBD1. The CDR3 length is 13 residues. Per germline, CDR1 SGHNT and CDR2 YYREEE (reference sequence). Trimming removed 4 bases from V and 6 bases from J; junction bases left unmatched: 7. The CDR3 sequence is CASSPGQVLEQYF. For the CDR3, the DNA is TGTGCCAGCAGCCCTGGACAGGTTCTCGAGCAGTACTTC.

The V gene is TRBV24-1, the J gene TRBJ2-7, with D perhaps matching TRBD1 (5 bases). V lost 1 base and J lost 3, with 6 bases in between. The germline V gene has CDR1 KGHDR and CDR2 SFDVKD. CDR3 length: 13 residues. This CDR3 is CATSDLRGYEQYF. The CDR3, as DNA: TGTGCCACCAGTGATTTAAGGGGCTACGAGCAGTACTTC.

This clonotype was detected only a few times. This chain joins TRBV12-3 or TRBV12-4 and TRBJ2-6; D ambiguous. This CDR3 region has 15 residues. V dropped 6 bases and J dropped 4 bases, with 13 bases sitting between them. CDR3 region: CASRPDPWGANVLTF. Written as DNA, the CDR3 is TGTGCCAGCAGGCCCGACCCCTGGGGGGCCAACGTCCTGACTTTC.

This clonotype was detected only a few times. The rearrangement links TRBV20-1 to TRBJ2-1, with D maybe TRBD2 (6 bases). The CDR3 extends over 15 amino acids. From germline, CDR1 is DFQATT and CDR2 SNEGSKA (reference sequence). V was clipped by 3 bases and J by 6 bases, with 18 bases between them. For the CDR3, the DNA is TGCAGTGCTAGGTCACGGGAGAGAGTGCGCAATGAGCAGTTCTTC. It is translated as CSARSRERVRNEQFF.

This clonotype was recorded a few times. The chain combines TRBV29-1 with TRBJ1-2; 9 bases fit TRBD1. V shed 7 bases and J 6 bases; nucleotides not matched to a gene: 9. The CDR3 length is 13 residues. From germline, CDR1 is SQVTM and CDR2 ANQGSEA. CDR3 DNA: TGCAGCGCACGCTCGGGGACAGGGAATGGCTACACCTTC. This codes for CSARSGTGNGYTF.

The rearrangement uses TRBV15 and TRBJ2-5; a possible D gene is TRBD1 (5 bases). There are 15 residues in the CDR3. V lost 0 bases to trimming and J lost 5 bases, with 13 bases between them. Germline values: CDR1 LNHNV, CDR2 YYDKDF (reference sequence). The CDR3 here is CATSRDGRASETQYF. Here the CDR3 DNA reads TGTGCCACCAGCAGAGATGGCAGGGCGAGTGAGACCCAGTACTTC.

The table lists this clonotype with a few counts. The chain uses TRBV27 and TRBJ2-3; no definite D call. The V end lost 3 bases, the J end lost 3 bases, and 7 bases lay between the germline ends. CDR3 size: 13 residues. Germline V gene sequence: CDR1 MNHEY, CDR2 SMNVEV (reference sequence). As DNA, the CDR3 is TGTGCCAGCAGTTTCCCAAATACAGATACGCAGTATTTT. Encoded protein: CASSFPNTDTQYF.

The chain has TRBV12-3 or TRBV12-4 and TRBJ1-3; 8 nucleotides match TRBD1. V gave up 6 bases and J gave up 13 bases; unmatched junction bases: 14. The CDR3 contains 14 residues. This chain's CDR3 is CASSHGQGLIPIYF. The CDR3 DNA reads TGTGCCAGCAGCCATGGACAGGGCCTTATCCCTATATATTTT.

J is TRBJ2-5 and V is TRBV4-1; perhaps TRBD1 as D (6 bases). The CDR3 is 14 residues long. The ends were cut back, 1 base at V and 1 base at J, with 7 bases in the middle. Germline V gene lookup returns CDR1 MGHRA and CDR2 YSYEKL. CDR3 in DNA: TGCGCCAGCAGCCAAGTGGGGGCCCAAGAGACCCAGTACTTC. It yields the protein CASSQVGAQETQYF.

The chain has TRBV25-1 and TRBJ1-4; a weak D match, TRBD1 (5 bases). The CDR3 totals 14 residues. Trimming left V 3 bases short and J 7 bases short, with 12 bases between. The germline V gene encodes CDR1 MGHDK and CDR2 SYGVNS. CDR3 residues: CASSDWGMGEKLFF. CDR3 sequence (DNA): TGTGCCAGCAGTGATTGGGGGATGGGTGAAAAACTGTTTTTT.

A few counts support this clonotype. This rearrangement joins TRBV29-1 to TRBJ2-1; 10 bases line up with TRBD2. The germline CDR1 and CDR2 sequences are SQVTM and ANQGSEA. The CDR3 covers 17 residues. Trimming took 0 bases from V and 8 from J; bases not matched to a gene: 13. The CDR3 here is CSVEDPGLAEPRDEQFF. The CDR3 coding sequence is TGCAGCGTTGAAGATCCAGGACTAGCGGAGCCTCGGGATGAGCAGTTCTTC.

This rearrangement joins TRBV20-1 to TRBJ1-1; 7 bases line up with TRBD1. Germline V lookup: CDR1 DFQATT, CDR2 SNEGSKA (reference sequence). This CDR3 is 16 amino acids long. After removal of 3 bases from V and 1 base from J, the junction contained 11 bases not matched to a gene. CDR3 bases: TGCAGTGCTAGCTTGACAGGGTGGAGTGGGAACACTGAAGCTTTCTTT. Amino acids: CSASLTGWSGNTEAFF.

The CDR3 nucleotides are TGTGCCAGCAGCCCCGTCGTAGCGGGACCGGCCTACAATGAGCAGTTCTTC. Encoded protein: CASSPVVAGPAYNEQFF. The chain couples TRBV7-9 to TRBJ2-1; 8 bases fit TRBD2. Germline V CDR1 and CDR2: SEHNR, FQNEAQ (reference sequence). The ends lost 5 bases at V and 2 bases at J; junction bases unmatched: 11. The CDR3 has 17 residues.

The V and J genes are TRBV12-3 or TRBV12-4 and TRBJ1-5; D not certain. V lost 5 bases and J 11 bases, leaving 13 bases between the germline ends. This CDR3 has 12 residues. CDR3 residues: CASSTPYEAQHF. The CDR3 DNA is TGTGCCAGCAGTACCCCTTATGAGGCCCAGCATTTT.

In this sample, this clonotype turned up a few times. This sequence joins TRBV5-5 and TRBJ2-1, with 7 bases aligning to TRBD2. Germline trimming cut 4 bases from V and 2 bases from J; bases unmatched to any gene: 9. The CDR3 length is 16 residues. Germline CDR1 is SGHKS and CDR2 is YYEKEE (reference sequence). The CDR3 spells CASSLLQRGTYNEQFF. DNA of the CDR3: TGTGCCAGCAGCCTACTTCAGCGGGGTACCTACAATGAGCAGTTCTTC.

This clonotype turned up a few times. V usage is TRBV29-1 and J usage is TRBJ2-7; 12 bases match TRBD2. The trim removed 4 bases at V and 5 bases at J, leaving 12 bases unmatched. This CDR3 has 16 amino acids. Germline CDR1 and CDR2: SQVTM and ANQGSEA. The CDR3 is CSVVFLAGGPSHEQYF. As DNA, the CDR3 is TGCAGCGTTGTTTTTCTAGCGGGAGGGCCTTCCCACGAGCAGTACTTC.

The rearrangement links TRBV19 to TRBJ2-1; D possibly matches TRBD1 or TRBD2 (5 bases each). The CDR3 has 15 amino acids. Germline lookup yields CDR1 LNHDA and CDR2 SQIVND (reference sequence). The germline V and J ends were trimmed by 7 bases and 7 bases, with 20 bases remaining between them. DNA of the CDR3: TGTGCCAGTACCTTTGCCCAAGGGTGGGGGAATGAGCAGTTCTTC. Protein sequence: CASTFAQGWGNEQFF. The variable domain in full, completed from reference TRBV19 and TRBJ2-1, reads DGGITQSPKYLFRKEGQNVTLSCEQNLNHDAMYWYRQDPGQGLRLIYYSQIVNDFQKGDIAEGYSVSREKKESFPLTVTSAQKNPTAFYLCASTFAQGWGNEQFFGPGTRLTVL.

This chain uses TRBV6-1 with TRBJ2-2; no clear D. The V and J ends lost 6 bases and 4 bases respectively, with 9 bases between them. CDR1 and CDR2 (germline): MNHNS, SASEGT. The CDR3 is made up of 13 amino acids. The CDR3 reads CASRVVGTGELFF. The DNA of the CDR3 is TGTGCCAGCAGGGTGGTAGGCACCGGGGAGCTGTTTTTT.

The rearrangement links TRBV3-1 to TRBJ2-5; 7 bases align to TRBD2. CDR3 size: 14 residues. Germline trimming cut 2 bases from V and 2 bases from J; bases unmatched to any gene: 2. CDR1 LGHDT and CDR2 YNNKEL come from the germline V gene (reference sequence). CDR3 sequence: CASSQPGLQETQYF. The CDR3 bases are TGTGCCAGCAGCCAACCGGGACTACAAGAGACCCAGTACTTC.

This rearrangement joins TRBV5-1 to TRBJ2-7; TRBD1 or TRBD2 may be the D gene (5 bases each). Germline lookup yields CDR1 SGHRS and CDR2 YFSETQ. CDR3 length: 13 amino acids. V gave up 2 bases and J gave up 7 bases, with 13 bases separating them. CDR3 in amino acids: CASSFGTPGEQYF. Here the CDR3 DNA reads TGCGCCAGCAGCTTCGGGACCCCCGGGGAGCAGTACTTC.